The 10 T cell receptor beta chains in this list originate from one sample, sequenced in a study of T cell clonality in common variable immunodeficiency (dated by TCRdb to the mid-2010s). The library was generated by the immunoSEQ multiplex PCR assay. What TCRdb holds here is the immuneACCESS table cut down to in-frame rearrangements. Part of the clones is not present; checked against another copy, under half of the missing clones reflect an unresolved V gene, and the others are unexplained. For this sample, tens of thousands of clones are listed, none of them singletons. The top ten clones comprise about 26% of the sample. Their specific antigens are unknown. Study-wide conclusions, independent of this receptor: Reportedly, TCRbeta sequences from CVID had fewer deletions and N-nucleotide insertions, and highly modified clones with 13 or more V deletions were absent from CVID.

The sample comprised peripheral blood mononuclear cells. These receptors came from a human donor with common variable immunodeficiency.

This clone has a count of ten or more. The CDR3 bases that were read are TGTGCCAGCAGTGGATTGCTAGCGAGGTCCTACAATGAG. Its translation is CASSGLLARSYNE. In full, the CDR3 is CASSGLLARSYNEQFF. The chain couples TRBV6-1 to TRBJ2-1; possible D gene TRBD2, 6 bases. The read terminates 3 residues ahead of where the CDR3 ends, so the germline J gene completes it. This CDR3 is 16 amino acids long. Trimming stripped 4 bases from V and 1 base from J, with 14 bases between. Germline lookup yields CDR1 MNHNS and CDR2 SASEGT.

Ten or more counts support this clone. With the read ending 3 residues before the CDR3 end, the germline J gene is used to fill in that end. The rearrangement joins TRBV6-2 or TRBV6-3 to TRBJ2-7; D unresolved. Germline CDR1 and CDR2: MNHEY and SVGEGT. Trimming stripped 2 bases from V and 4 bases from J, with 6 bases between. This CDR3 has 12 amino acids. The CDR3 sequence is CASSYQGYEQYF. The CDR3 DNA, read in part, is TGTGCCAGCAGTTACCAAGGGTACGAG.

Comment on this clone: The read comes to an end 3 residues before the CDR3 does, leaving the germline J gene to fill in the end. The rearrangement uses TRBV5-1 and TRBJ2-5, with 7 bases identical to TRBD1. Germline V gives CDR1 SGHRS, CDR2 YFSETQ. The J segment lost 5 bases and the V segment lost 3 bases, leaving 10 bases of the junction unmatched. The CDR3 has 15 residues. This CDR3 reads CASSWATGMVETQYF. The CDR3 bases that were read are TGCGCCAGCAGCTGGGCGACAGGGATGGTCGAGACC. The whole variable domain, filled in from reference TRBV5-1 and TRBJ2-5, reads KAGVTQTPRYLIKTRGQQVTLSCSPISGHRSVSWYQQTPGQGLQFLFEYFSETQRNKGNFPGRFSGRQFSNSRSEMNVSTLELGDSALYLCASSWATGMVETQYFGPGTRLLVL.

This clone is judged medium-sized. The read terminates 3 residues before the CDR3 end, so the remaining end is supplied by the germline J gene. The rearrangement links TRBV7-9 to TRBJ2-1, with 10 bases aligning to TRBD1. Per the germline V gene, CDR1 is SEHNR and CDR2 is FQNEAQ (reference sequence). V was clipped by 4 bases and J by 9 bases; unmatched bases: 6. This CDR3 comprises 14 residues. This CDR3 reads CASSSDRGLFEQFF. The DNA read from the CDR3 is TGTGCCAGCAGCTCCGACAGGGGGCTGTTTGAG.

This clone was seen ten or more times. The read falls 3 residues short of the CDR3 end, and the missing part is taken from the germline J gene. This chain connects TRBV19 to TRBJ2-7; 10 positions agree with TRBD2. CDR1 and CDR2 (germline): LNHDA, SQIVND (reference sequence). With V trimmed by 5 bases and J by 4 bases, 8 bases remained unmatched. The CDR3 extends over 15 amino acids. CDR3 DNA, as far as it was read: TGTGCCAGTAGTTGGACTAGCGGTACCTTGTACGAG. This encodes CASSWTSGTLYE. The full-length CDR3 reads as CASSWTSGTLYEQYF.

Remarks on this clone: With the read ending 3 residues before the CDR3 end, the germline J gene is used to fill in that end. The chain is built from TRBV7-6 and TRBJ2-1, with D hard to call. Germline-derived CDR1 and CDR2 are SGHVS and FNYEAQ. V shed 5 bases and J shed 0 bases, with 17 bases lying between them. The CDR3 is made up of 17 amino acids. Here the CDR3 reads CASSLRARVSSYNEQFF. The CDR3 DNA, read in part, is TGTGCCAGCAGCCTCCGAGCTCGGGTTAGCTCCTACAATGAG.

With respect to this clone: The sample holds other DNA sequences that translate to the same CDR3. CDR3 DNA, as far as it was read: TGTGCCAGCAGTGTGGCCACGAGCGGAGAGACCTACGAG. This encodes CASSVATSGETYE. The complete CDR3 protein is CASSVATSGETYEQYF. The J gene is TRBJ2-7, the V gene TRBV2, with D possibly TRBD2 on 5 matching bases. Read sequence stops 3 residues before the CDR3 end, and the germline J gene provides the missing end. The CDR3 consists of 16 residues. V was shortened by 4 bases and J by 2 bases, with 18 bases between the two germline ends. The germline CDR1 and CDR2 sequences are SNHLY and FYNNEI. Supplemented by reference TRBV2 and TRBJ2-7, the full variable domain reads EPEVTQTPSHQVTQMGQEVILRCVPISNHLYFYWYRQILGQKVEFLVSFYNNEISEKSEIFDDQFSVERPDGSNFTLKIRSTKLEDSAMYFCASSVATSGETYEQYFGPGTRLTVT.

This clone is medium-sized within its sample. The read stops 3 residues short of the end of the CDR3; the missing end is completed from the germline J gene. J is TRBJ2-3 and V is TRBV4-1; TRBD2 agrees at 11 bases. The CDR3 is 17 residues long. Per the germline V gene, CDR1 is MGHRA and CDR2 is YSYEKL. J was trimmed by 0 bases and V by 4 bases; bases with no gene match: 6. The DNA read from the CDR3 is TGCGCCAGCAGCCTCCGGGGACTAGCGGCTAGCACAGATACG. Translating gives CASSLRGLAASTDT. Given in full, the CDR3 is CASSLRGLAASTDTQYF.

Notes on this clone: The read ends 3 residues early relative to the CDR3; the germline J gene fills the gap. The chain uses TRBV18 and TRBJ2-1, with D perhaps matching TRBD2 (6 bases). CDR3 length: 16 residues. The V end lost 0 bases, the J end lost 9 bases, and 18 bases lay between the germline ends. Per the germline V gene, CDR1 is KGHSH and CDR2 is LQKENI. This CDR3 is CASSPPRERFEGEQFF. Partial CDR3 DNA: TGTGCCAGCTCACCACCGCGGGAAAGATTCGAAGGTGAG.

This clone has ten or more counts. The read comes to an end 3 residues before the CDR3 does, leaving the germline J gene to fill in the end. The chain is built from TRBV6-1 and TRBJ2-3; D may be TRBD2 (5 bases). Germline assignment: CDR1 MNHNS and CDR2 SASEGT. CDR3 length: 13 amino acids. V lost 3 bases to trimming and J lost 4 bases, with 8 bases between them. The CDR3 bases that were read are TGTGCCAGCAGTGACCCGGGGTCAGATACG. This encodes CASSDPGSDT. The CDR3 as a whole reads CASSDPGSDTQYF.